Given below is one T cell receptor (beta chain) in context. Its antigen remains unknown. The data originate from a study of T cell responses to AZD1222 COVID-19 vaccine. Study outcomes and limitations: The repertoires were collected only after the peak T cell response. Spike-specific TCR breadth rose after two AZD1222 doses, and depth rose as well. The donor group comprised mostly white British people and more females; the analysis possibly underestimated clonal diversity. Vaccine-associated CD4 TCRs ranged over spike, dominating at 160-218 and 743-854.

V lost 3 bases, J lost 5 bases, and 10 bases stayed unmatched. This CDR3 has 17 amino acids. CDR1 ENHRY and CDR2 SYGVKD come from the germline V gene. Clones were sequenced by immunoSEQ multiplex PCR, and TCRdb holds only the in-frame ones, with some missing. Among more than 110,000 clones listed, around 92% were seen once. The sequenced sample was peripheral blood, obtained 28 days after the second AZD1222 dose. This receptor was taken from an adult who received the AZD1222 COVID-19 vaccine. The chain uses TRBV10-3 and TRBJ1-6, with 7 bases identical to TRBD1. The CDR3 nucleotides read TGTGCCATCAGTGACTTCGAGGCAGGGGGGAATAATTCACCCCTCCACTTT. Translating gives CAISDFEAGGNNSPLHF.